This T cell receptor beta chain was obtained from a study of preoperative IRX-2 immunotherapy in early breast cancer. Specified treatment: preoperative locoregional IRX-2 cytokine immunotherapy. This phase Ib study tested locoregional IRX-2 cytokine immunotherapy given before surgery. Assay used: immunoSEQ multiplex PCR; TCRdb lists only in-frame clones, some missing. The sample includes around 95,000 clones, 86% of them seen just once. There are 14 residues in the CDR3. Trimming removed 4 bases at V and 0 bases at J, with 7 bases between. This chain connects TRBV7-1 to TRBJ1-5; D is undetermined. TRBV7-1 is an open reading frame whose function is uncertain. The material sequenced was tumor tissue, taken after IRX-2 immunotherapy. This TCR was sampled from a human donor with breast cancer. The CDR3 nucleotides are TGTGCCAGCAGCTACAAGGGTAGCAATCAGCCCCAGCATTTT. Encoded protein: CASSYKGSNQPQHF.